This entry lists 29 T cell receptor beta chains sequenced from one sample in a study of breast tumors, draining lymph nodes, adjacent tissues. The lymph nodes were axillary draining lymph nodes from breast cancer patients. TCRdb recomputed calls from the multiplex PCR reads with MiXCR, one row per CDR3 protein. Among about 170,000 distinct CDR3 sequences listed, 30% to 35% were seen once. The sequencing sample was made of axillary lymph node tissue. Source of these receptors: a female donor with breast cancer. Some clones in this sample may be carry-over from other donors' samples.

This clonotype has a count of ten or more. The chain links TRBV5-1 to TRBJ2-7, with TRBD2 matching 9 bases. The ends lost 1 base at V and 6 bases at J; junction bases unmatched: 5. The CDR3 spans 14 residues. CDR1 is SGHRS and CDR2 is YFSETQ in the germline V gene. The CDR3 coding sequence is TGCGCCAGCAGCTTGCCTAGCGGGATTCTCGAGCAGTACTTC. Its translation: CASSLPSGILEQYF. Drawing the rest from reference TRBV5-1 and TRBJ2-7, the complete variable domain is KAGVTQTPRYLIKTRGQQVTLSCSPISGHRSVSWYQQTPGQGLQFLFEYFSETQRNKGNFPGRFSGRQFSNSRSEMNVSTLELGDSALYLCASSLPSGILEQYFGPGTRLTVT.

The chain combines TRBV3-1 with TRBJ2-1; D is perhaps TRBD1 (7 bases). The CDR3 runs 15 residues. V was pared by 4 bases and J by 8 bases, with 18 bases between. CDR1 and CDR2 (germline): LGHDT, YNNKEL (reference sequence). The CDR3 here is CASSPRGLGGDEQFF. The CDR3 nucleotides read TGTGCCAGCAGCCCTAGGGGGCTCGGGGGCGATGAGCAGTTCTTC.

This clonotype was seen only a few times. A much more abundant neighbour one base away suggests this may be a read error. This chain joins TRBV6-6 and TRBJ1-4; 8 nucleotides match TRBD1. Germline V gene sequence: CDR1 MNHNY, CDR2 SVGAGI (reference sequence). V was pared by 5 bases and J by 16 bases, with 6 bases of the junction left unmatched. This CDR3 region has 11 residues. The CDR3 loop reads CASSPQGAEFF. The CDR3 coding sequence is TGTGCCAGCAGTCCGCAGGGGGCCGAGTTTTTT.

The chain links TRBV6-5 to TRBJ1-1; TRBD1 might be the D (5 bases). The V gene's germline CDR1 is MNHEY and CDR2 SVGAGI. Trimming cost V 4 bases and J 4 bases, with 16 bases left between them. The CDR3 loop spans 15 amino acids. The DNA for the CDR3 is TGTGCCAGCAGTTTCTCCCCGGGACCGATCACTGAAGCTTTCTTT. Translating gives CASSFSPGPITEAFF.

A remark on this clonotype: A single base separates this from a much larger clone, so it may be a read error. The chain joins TRBV6-5 to TRBJ2-7; D gene ambiguous. Germline CDR1 reads MNHEY; CDR2 reads SVGAGI. The V gene lost 3 bases and the J gene lost 6 bases, with 15 bases spanning the gap. The CDR3 runs 14 residues. The CDR3 protein is CASSYTSEDSEQYF. The DNA of the CDR3 is TGTGCCAGCAGTTATACGTCAGAGGATAGCGAGCAGTACTTC.

This clonotype was seen at least ten times. The chain couples TRBV6-2 or TRBV6-3 to TRBJ2-1; weak D call: TRBD1 (6 bases). The V gene lost 6 bases and the J gene lost 8 bases, with 20 bases spanning the gap. CDR1 and CDR2 (germline): MNHEY, SVGEGT. There are 15 residues in the CDR3. This chain's CDR3 is CASRRRGLGGDEQFF. The CDR3 bases are TGTGCCAGCAGACGCCGGGGCCTAGGGGGAGATGAGCAGTTCTTC.

Remarks on this clonotype: A much larger clone differs by one base, so this may be a read error. The rearrangement uses TRBV13 and TRBJ2-5; D is unresolved. V gave up 5 bases and J gave up 4 bases, with 11 bases separating them. There are 13 residues in the CDR3. Germline values: CDR1 PRHDT, CDR2 FYEKMQ (reference sequence). The CDR3 DNA reads as TGTGCCAGCAGCCCCCGAGACACAGAGACCCAGTACTTC. Translating gives CASSPRDTETQYF.

This clonotype appeared many times. J is TRBJ2-1 and V is TRBV20-1, with TRBD2 identical over 10 bases. CDR1 and CDR2 (germline): DFQATT, SNEGSKA (reference sequence). J lost 2 bases, V lost 2 bases, and 3 bases had no gene match. This CDR3 has 15 amino acids. The CDR3 DNA reads TGCAGTGCTAGAAGGCTAGCGGGAGCCTACAATGAGCAGTTCTTC. Its protein is CSARRLAGAYNEQFF.

This clonotype was counted at least ten times. V and J are TRBV2 and TRBJ2-1, with a tentative D call TRBD2 (5 bases). The V end lost 4 bases, the J end lost 6 bases, and 25 bases lay between the germline ends. Looked up from germline, CDR1 is SNHLY and CDR2 is FYNNEI. The CDR3 runs 18 residues. Here the CDR3 DNA reads TGTGCCAGCAGTGTTATATCGGGTGGGCTAGACTACCCCAATGAGCAGTTCTTC. Protein: CASSVISGGLDYPNEQFF.

The chain combines TRBV12-3 or TRBV12-4 with TRBJ2-2; TRBD2 might be the D (6 bases). Deletions cut 3 bases from V and 2 bases from J, with 13 bases between. CDR3 length: 16 residues. CDR3 nucleotide sequence: TGTGCCAGCAGTTTCCAGGGAGGAGGCAACACCGGGGAGCTGTTTTTT. Translated: CASSFQGGGNTGELFF.

There are many counts of this clonotype. V usage is TRBV24-1 and J usage is TRBJ2-7; TRBD2 matches 14 bases. This CDR3 has 17 amino acids. The J segment lost 6 bases and the V segment lost 1 base, leaving 7 bases of the junction unmatched. CDR1 KGHDR and CDR2 SFDVKD come from the germline V gene. The CDR3 DNA is TGTGCCACCAGTGATTTCCCCGGGACTAGCGGGAGCGGCGAGCAGTACTTC. This translates into CATSDFPGTSGSGEQYF.

The gene calls are TRBV15 and TRBJ1-5; D is ambiguous. The CDR3 is 14 amino acids. V lost 0 bases and J 7 bases, leaving 10 bases between the germline ends. Germline values: CDR1 LNHNV, CDR2 YYDKDF (reference sequence). The CDR3 region has the DNA TGTGCCACCAGCAGAGATCGTGGGGAGCAGCCCCAGCATTTT. The encoded protein is CATSRDRGEQPQHF.

The chain links TRBV7-2 to TRBJ2-3, with 11 bases fitting TRBD2. The length of the CDR3 is 16 residues. Unmatched junction bases numbered 13, after V lost 5 bases and J lost 9 bases. CDR1 is SGHTA and CDR2 is FQGNSA in the germline V gene. The CDR3 DNA sequence: TGTGCCAGCAGCCAAAGACTAGCGGGAATCACAGGGACGCAGTATTTT. Encoded protein: CASSQRLAGITGTQYF.

The chain combines TRBV7-8 with TRBJ2-5, with 7 bases lining up with TRBD2. V was clipped by 5 bases and J by 7 bases; unmatched bases: 13. CDR1 is SGHVS, CDR2 FQNEAQ, per germline. The CDR3 runs 15 residues. The chain's CDR3 is CASSPPVGGPGTQYF. CDR3 nucleotides: TGTGCCAGCAGCCCACCAGTGGGAGGGCCGGGGACCCAGTACTTC. Full variable domain (rest looked up from reference TRBV7-8 and TRBJ2-5): GAGVSQSPRYKVAKRGQDVALRCDPISGHVSLFWYQQALGQGPEFLTYFQNEAQLDKSGLPSDRFFAERPEGSVSTLKIQRTQQEDSAVYLCASSPPVGGPGTQYFGPGTRLLVL.

This clonotype was recorded many times. This chain links TRBV5-5 with TRBJ2-1; D is perhaps TRBD2 (6 bases). V lost 1 base, J lost 7 bases, and 15 bases lay in between. The CDR3 is 15 amino acids. CDR1 and CDR2 (germline): SGHKS, YYEKEE (reference sequence). The chain's CDR3 is CASSLMGSGSNEQFF. The CDR3 nucleotides read TGTGCCAGCAGCTTGATGGGTTCCGGGAGTAATGAGCAGTTCTTC.

The count of this clonotype is one. The chain joins TRBV7-2 to TRBJ1-6; 7 bases match TRBD1. Losses at the gene ends were 7 bases for V and 6 bases for J; bases not matched to a gene: 9. The CDR3 is 15 residues long. The germline CDR1 and CDR2 sequences are SGHTA and FQGNSA. The chain's CDR3 is CASKPGDSLNSPLHF. The CDR3 DNA reads as TGTGCCAGCAAGCCGGGGGACAGTCTTAATTCACCCCTCCACTTT.

This clonotype was seen ten or more times. The chain carries TRBV20-1 and TRBJ2-5, with 7 bases matching TRBD1. The germline gives CDR1 DFQATT, CDR2 SNEGSKA (reference sequence). The CDR3 extends over 12 amino acids. The CDR3 loop is CSSEGGAETQYF. CDR3 DNA sequence: TGCAGCTCGGAAGGGGGCGCAGAGACCCAGTACTTC.

This sequence joins TRBV6-2 or TRBV6-3 and TRBJ2-2; perhaps D is TRBD1 or TRBD2 (5 bases each). The CDR3 totals 14 residues. Trimming left V 7 bases short and J 4 bases short, with 13 bases between. Per the germline V gene, CDR1 is MNHEY and CDR2 is SVGEGT. In nucleotides, the CDR3 is TGTGCCAGCACCGGGGCTATGAGCACCGGGGAGCTGTTTTTT. Protein product: CASTGAMSTGELFF.

In its sample, this clonotype was seen many times. J is TRBJ1-2 and V is TRBV6-1; 12 nucleotides line up with TRBD1. Looked up from germline, CDR1 is MNHNS and CDR2 is SASEGT. This CDR3 comprises 14 residues. The trim removed 8 bases at V and 7 bases at J, leaving 8 bases unmatched. CDR3 in amino acids: CASGGTGGVSGYTF. CDR3 sequence (DNA): TGTGCCAGCGGAGGGACAGGGGGCGTGTCTGGCTACACCTTC.

Concerning this clonotype itself: Mismatch with germline at one junction end may stem from a read error. The J gene is TRBJ2-1, the V gene TRBV20-1; maybe TRBD2 (5 bases). From germline, CDR1 is DFQATT and CDR2 SNEGSKA (reference sequence). The CDR3 sequence is 16 residues long. The CDR3 spells CSARGPLDYGYNGQFF. The CDR3 DNA reads as TGCAGTGCTAGAGGCCCTCTAGACTATGGATACAATGGGCAGTTCTTC.

This clonotype was seen a few times. This may arise from a read error, as a much more abundant clone is one base away. The chain combines TRBV11-2 with TRBJ2-6; unclear D gene. V was cut by 3 bases and J by 6 bases, with 12 bases left in between. This CDR3 has 15 residues. Germline CDR1 SGHAT, CDR2 FQNNGV. The DNA for the CDR3 is TGTGCCAGCAGCTTTGGAGACGCTGCGGCCAACGTCCTGACTTTC. Protein: CASSFGDAAANVLTF.

This clonotype was recorded at least ten times. The V call is TRBV29-1, the J call TRBJ2-2; TRBD2 might be the D (5 bases). Germline values: CDR1 SQVTM, CDR2 ANQGSEA. The CDR3 is 15 amino acids. The V and J ends lost 5 bases and 0 bases respectively, with 13 bases between them. The CDR3 reads CSVYRGSANTGELFF. CDR3 DNA sequence: TGCAGCGTTTACAGAGGGAGCGCGAACACCGGGGAGCTGTTTTTT.

V usage is TRBV20-1 and J usage is TRBJ2-5; no firm D call. In germline, CDR1 is DFQATT, CDR2 SNEGSKA (reference sequence). CDR3 length: 13 residues. The V gene lost 2 bases and the J gene lost 7 bases, with 14 bases spanning the gap. CDR3 DNA: TGCAGTGCTAGAATGGATGAAAGGTGGACCCAGTACTTC. Amino acid sequence: CSARMDERWTQYF.

This clonotype was seen more than once but under ten times. The V gene is TRBV7-2, the J gene TRBJ1-1, with TRBD1 as a possible D gene (5 bases). This CDR3 region has 14 residues. Germline loops: CDR1 SGHTA, CDR2 FQGNSA. Trimming took off 3 bases at V and 0 bases at J, with 8 bases between the two ends. This CDR3 is CASSFPGMNTEAFF. Here the CDR3 DNA reads TGTGCCAGCAGCTTCCCAGGGATGAACACTGAAGCTTTCTTT.

About this clonotype: A read error may produce the germline difference seen at one junction end. The rearrangement uses TRBV28 and TRBJ1-5; perhaps TRBD1 as D (6 bases). This CDR3 has 17 residues. In germline, CDR1 is MDHEN, CDR2 SYDVKM. CDR3 loop: CASSAPRDTSRNQPQPF. CDR3 coding DNA: TGTGCCAGCAGTGCCCCCCGGGACACGTCGAGGAATCAGCCCCAGCCTTTT.

This chain joins TRBV7-2 and TRBJ1-4; the match to TRBD1 covers 8 bases. This CDR3 is built from 16 residues. J lost 3 bases, V lost 5 bases, and 8 bases had no gene match. CDR1 is SGHTA and CDR2 is FQGNSA in the germline V gene. For the CDR3, the DNA is TGTGCCAGCAGCCGGCAGACAGGGGTGGCTAATGAAAAACTGTTTTTT. Translation gives CASSRQTGVANEKLFF.

The sample holds many counts of this clonotype. The chain combines TRBV7-9 with TRBJ2-1, with 12 bases aligning to TRBD1. Germline CDR1 is SEHNR and CDR2 is FQNEAQ (reference sequence). V shed 3 bases, J shed 3 bases, and the junction held 3 bases outside the gene matches. The CDR3 runs 16 residues. The CDR3 spells CASSLGQGAGYNEQFF. Written as DNA, the CDR3 is TGTGCCAGCAGCTTGGGACAGGGGGCGGGCTACAATGAGCAGTTCTTC.

On this clonotype itself: A much larger clone differs by one base, so this may be a read error. This chain connects TRBV18 to TRBJ2-1; D remains ambiguous. This CDR3 contains 11 residues. Germline V gives CDR1 KGHSH, CDR2 LQKENI. The CDR3 sequence is CASSPNNGQFF. As DNA, the CDR3 is TGTGCCAGCTCACCAAATAATGGGCAGTTCTTC. The whole variable domain, filled in from reference TRBV18 and TRBJ2-1, reads NAGVMQNPRHLVRRRGQEARLRCSPMKGHSHVYWYRQLPEEGLKFMVYLQKENIIDESGMPKERFSAEFPKEGPSILRIQQVVRGDSAAYFCASSPNNGQFFGPGTRLTVL.

This clonotype appeared many times. The chain employs TRBV20-1 and TRBJ2-7; 10 bases are shared with TRBD2. The germline V gene encodes CDR1 DFQATT and CDR2 SNEGSKA (reference sequence). The CDR3 length is 13 residues. Trimming removed 7 bases from V and 3 bases from J; junction bases left unmatched: 6. The CDR3 region is CSVSTSGYYEQYF. Here the CDR3 DNA reads TGCAGTGTATCGACTAGCGGGTACTACGAGCAGTACTTC.